The source of this T cell receptor (beta chain) is a study of blood T cell repertoires in COVID-19. Overall study context: T cells, B-cell-depleted T cells, or PBMCs provided the cDNA or gDNA that served as material.

The CDR3 spans 15 residues. V gave up 3 bases and J gave up 4 bases, with 16 bases separating them. CDR1 is SGDLS, CDR2 YYNGEE, per germline. Sequencing was performed with immunoSEQ multiplex PCR; in TCRdb, only in-frame clones are kept and a portion is missing. Of fewer than 130,000 clones listed, 70% to 90% were seen once; the top ten hold 2% to 2.5%. J is TRBJ1-2 and V is TRBV9, with D perhaps matching TRBD1 (5 bases). Sequences were obtained from peripheral blood. The receptor's source is a human donor in a cohort sampled during active COVID-19. Here the CDR3 DNA reads TGTGCCAGCAGCGCCATCGAAGGGGTGGGCTATGGCTACACCTTC. Protein product: CASSAIEGVGYGYTF.